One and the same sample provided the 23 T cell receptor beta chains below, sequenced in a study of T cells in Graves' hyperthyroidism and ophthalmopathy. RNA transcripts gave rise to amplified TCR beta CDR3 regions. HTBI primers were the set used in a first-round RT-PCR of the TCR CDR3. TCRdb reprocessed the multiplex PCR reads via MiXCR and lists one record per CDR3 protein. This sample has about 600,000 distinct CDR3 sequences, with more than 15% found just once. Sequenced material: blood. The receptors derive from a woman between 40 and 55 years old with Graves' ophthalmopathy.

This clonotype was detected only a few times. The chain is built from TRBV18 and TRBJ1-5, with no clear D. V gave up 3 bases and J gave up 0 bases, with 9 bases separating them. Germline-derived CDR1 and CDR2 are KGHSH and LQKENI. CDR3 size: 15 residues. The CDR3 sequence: CASSPEQNSNQPQHF. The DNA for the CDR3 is TGTGCCAGCTCACCGGAGCAGAATAGCAATCAGCCCCAGCATTTT. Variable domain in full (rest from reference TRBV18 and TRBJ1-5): NAGVMQNPRHLVRRRGQEARLRCSPMKGHSHVYWYRQLPEEGLKFMVYLQKENIIDESGMPKERFSAEFPKEGPSILRIQQVVRGDSAAYFCASSPEQNSNQPQHFGDGTRLSIL.

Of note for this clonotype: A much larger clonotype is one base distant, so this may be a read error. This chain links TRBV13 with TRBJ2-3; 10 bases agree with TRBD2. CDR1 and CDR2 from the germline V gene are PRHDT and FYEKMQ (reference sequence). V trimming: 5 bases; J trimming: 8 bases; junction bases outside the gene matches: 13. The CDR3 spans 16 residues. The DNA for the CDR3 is TGTGCCAGCAGCGCTATAGCGGGAGGACCCTTAGGTACGCAGTATTTT. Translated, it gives CASSAIAGGPLGTQYF. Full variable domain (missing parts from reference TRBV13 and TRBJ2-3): AAGVIQSPRHLIKEKRETATLKCYPIPRHDTVYWYQQGPGQDPQFLISFYEKMQSDKGSIPDRFSAQQFSDYHSELNMSSLELGDSALYFCASSAIAGGPLGTQYFGPGTRLTVL.

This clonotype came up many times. CDR3 protein: CASSLTGLGTDTQYF. The CDR3 coding sequence is TGTGCCAGCAGCTTAACTGGACTTGGCACAGATACGCAGTATTTT. The chain has TRBV7-6 and TRBJ2-3; possible D gene TRBD2, 5 bases. CDR1 SGHVS and CDR2 FNYEAQ come from the germline V gene. V lost 2 bases and J 1 base, leaving 10 bases between the germline ends. The CDR3 sequence is 15 residues long. Full variable domain (outside the CDR3, taken from reference TRBV7-6 and TRBJ2-3): GAGVSQSPRYKVTKRGQDVALRCDPISGHVSLYWYRQALGQGPEFLTYFNYEAQQDKSGLPNDRFSAERPEGSISTLTIQRTEQRDSAMYRCASSLTGLGTDTQYFGPGTRLTVL.

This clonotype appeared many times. CDR3 nucleotide sequence: TGTGCCACACGACCCTCGGACCGAAAGAACACTGAAGCTTTCTTT. Protein sequence: CATRPSDRKNTEAFF. The chain couples TRBV12-3 or TRBV12-4 to TRBJ1-1; unclear D gene. V lost 10 bases and J 1 base, leaving 19 bases between the germline ends. This CDR3 has 15 residues.

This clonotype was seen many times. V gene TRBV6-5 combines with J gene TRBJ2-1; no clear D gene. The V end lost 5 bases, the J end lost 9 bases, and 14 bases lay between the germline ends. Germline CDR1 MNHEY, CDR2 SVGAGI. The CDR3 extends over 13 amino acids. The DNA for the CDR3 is TGTGCCAGCAGTCTCGAGGCTTATGGTGAGCAGTTCTTC. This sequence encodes CASSLEAYGEQFF.

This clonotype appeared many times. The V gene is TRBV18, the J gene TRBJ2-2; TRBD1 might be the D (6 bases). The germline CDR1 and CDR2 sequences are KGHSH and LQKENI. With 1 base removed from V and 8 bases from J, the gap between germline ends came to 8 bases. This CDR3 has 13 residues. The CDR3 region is CASSPQGQGELFF. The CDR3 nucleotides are TGTGCCAGCTCACCACAAGGACAGGGGGAGCTGTTTTTT.

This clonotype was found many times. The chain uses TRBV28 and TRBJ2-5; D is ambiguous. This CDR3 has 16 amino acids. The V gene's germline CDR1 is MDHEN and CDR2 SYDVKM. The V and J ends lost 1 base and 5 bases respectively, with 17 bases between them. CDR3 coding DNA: TGTGCCAGCAGTTTATTCCCTTCGGACCCCAGGGAGACCCAGTACTTC. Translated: CASSLFPSDPRETQYF. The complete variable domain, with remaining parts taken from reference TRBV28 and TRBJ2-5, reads DVKVTQSSRYLVKRTGEKVFLECVQDMDHENMFWYRQDPGLGLRLIYFSYDVKMKEKGDIPEGYSVSREKKERFSLILESASTNQTSMYLCASSLFPSDPRETQYFGPGTRLLVL.

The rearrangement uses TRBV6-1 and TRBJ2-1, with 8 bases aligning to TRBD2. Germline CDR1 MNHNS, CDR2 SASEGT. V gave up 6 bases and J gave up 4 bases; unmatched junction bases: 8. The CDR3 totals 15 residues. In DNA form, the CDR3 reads TGTGCCAGCAGAAAGGGACTAGTGGCTTACAATGAGCAGTTCTTC. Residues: CASRKGLVAYNEQFF.

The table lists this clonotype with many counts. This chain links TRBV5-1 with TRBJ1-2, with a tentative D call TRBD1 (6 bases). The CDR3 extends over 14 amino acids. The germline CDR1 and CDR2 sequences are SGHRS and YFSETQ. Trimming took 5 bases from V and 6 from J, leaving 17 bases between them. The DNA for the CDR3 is TGCGCCAGCAGTTACGGACAGCCCGTGGATGGCTACACCTTC. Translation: CASSYGQPVDGYTF.

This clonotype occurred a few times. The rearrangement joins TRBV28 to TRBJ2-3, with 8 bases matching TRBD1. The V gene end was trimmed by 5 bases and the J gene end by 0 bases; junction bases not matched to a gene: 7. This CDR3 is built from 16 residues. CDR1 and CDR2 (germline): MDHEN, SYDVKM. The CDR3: CASSHAGTGSTDTQYF. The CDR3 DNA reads TGTGCCAGCAGTCATGCCGGGACAGGTAGCACAGATACGCAGTATTTT. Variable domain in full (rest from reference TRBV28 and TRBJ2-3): DVKVTQSSRYLVKRTGEKVFLECVQDMDHENMFWYRQDPGLGLRLIYFSYDVKMKEKGDIPEGYSVSREKKERFSLILESASTNQTSMYLCASSHAGTGSTDTQYFGPGTRLTVL.

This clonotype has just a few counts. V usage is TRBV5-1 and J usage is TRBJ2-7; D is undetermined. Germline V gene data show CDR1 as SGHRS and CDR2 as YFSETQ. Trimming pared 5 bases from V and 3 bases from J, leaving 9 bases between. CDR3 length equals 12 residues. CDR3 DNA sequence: TGCGCCAGCAGGACGAATAACTACGAGCAGTACTTC. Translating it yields CASRTNNYEQYF.

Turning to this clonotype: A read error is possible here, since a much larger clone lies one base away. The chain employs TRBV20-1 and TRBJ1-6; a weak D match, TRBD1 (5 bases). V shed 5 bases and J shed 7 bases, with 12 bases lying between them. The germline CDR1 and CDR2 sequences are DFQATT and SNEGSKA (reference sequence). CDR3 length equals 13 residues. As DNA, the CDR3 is TGCAGTGCTCCAGGAGGGGAAAATTCACCCCTCCACTTT. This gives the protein CSAPGGENSPLHF.

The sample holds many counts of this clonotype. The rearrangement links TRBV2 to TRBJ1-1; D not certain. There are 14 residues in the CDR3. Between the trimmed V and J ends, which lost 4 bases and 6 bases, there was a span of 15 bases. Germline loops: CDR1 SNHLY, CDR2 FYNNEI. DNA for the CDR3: TGTGCCAGCAGTGCCCTCCCCGGTGGGGCTGAAGCTTTCTTT. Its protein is CASSALPGGAEAFF.

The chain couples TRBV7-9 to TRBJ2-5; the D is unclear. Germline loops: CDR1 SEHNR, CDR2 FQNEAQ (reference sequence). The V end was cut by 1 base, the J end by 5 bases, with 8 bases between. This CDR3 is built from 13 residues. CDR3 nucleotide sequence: TGTGCCAGCAGCTTAGTGGGATTGGAGACCCAGTACTTC. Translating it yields CASSLVGLETQYF.

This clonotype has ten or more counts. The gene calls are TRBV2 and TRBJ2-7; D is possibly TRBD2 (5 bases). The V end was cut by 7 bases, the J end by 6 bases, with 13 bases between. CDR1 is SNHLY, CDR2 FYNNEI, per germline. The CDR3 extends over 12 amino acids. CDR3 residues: CASTGVQFEQYF. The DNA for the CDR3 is TGTGCCAGCACCGGGGTACAATTCGAGCAGTACTTC.

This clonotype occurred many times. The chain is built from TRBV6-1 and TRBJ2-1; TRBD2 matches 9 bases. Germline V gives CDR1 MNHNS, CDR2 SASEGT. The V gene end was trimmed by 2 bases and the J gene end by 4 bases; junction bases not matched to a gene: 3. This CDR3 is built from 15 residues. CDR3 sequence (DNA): TGTGCCAGCAGTGAACGGCGGGGGGGTTACAATGAGCAGTTCTTC. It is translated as CASSERRGGYNEQFF.

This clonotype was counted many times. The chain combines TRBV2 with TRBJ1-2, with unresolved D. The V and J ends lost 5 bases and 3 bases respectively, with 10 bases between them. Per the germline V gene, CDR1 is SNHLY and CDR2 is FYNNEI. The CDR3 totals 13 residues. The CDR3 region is CASSIQVYYGYTF. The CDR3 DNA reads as TGTGCCAGCAGTATCCAGGTTTACTATGGCTACACCTTC.

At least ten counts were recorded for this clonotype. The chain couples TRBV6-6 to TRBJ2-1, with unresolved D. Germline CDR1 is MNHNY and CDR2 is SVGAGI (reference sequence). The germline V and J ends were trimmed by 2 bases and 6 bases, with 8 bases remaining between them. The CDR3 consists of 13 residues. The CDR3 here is CASSYGEFNEQFF. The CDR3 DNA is TGTGCCAGCAGTTACGGCGAATTCAATGAGCAGTTCTTC.

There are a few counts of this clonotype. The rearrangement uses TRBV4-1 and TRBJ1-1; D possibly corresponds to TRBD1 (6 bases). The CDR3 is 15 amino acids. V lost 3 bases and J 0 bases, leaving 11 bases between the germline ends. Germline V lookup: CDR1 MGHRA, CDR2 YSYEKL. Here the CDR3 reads CASSQGRDMNTEAFF. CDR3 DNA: TGCGCCAGCAGCCAGGGCCGGGACATGAACACTGAAGCTTTCTTT.

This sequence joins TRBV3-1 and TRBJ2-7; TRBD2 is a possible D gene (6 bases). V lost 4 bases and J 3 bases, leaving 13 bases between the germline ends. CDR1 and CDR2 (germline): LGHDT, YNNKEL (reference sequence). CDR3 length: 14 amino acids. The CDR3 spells CASSPTSGHYEQYF. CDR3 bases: TGTGCCAGCAGCCCGACAAGCGGGCACTACGAGCAGTACTTC.

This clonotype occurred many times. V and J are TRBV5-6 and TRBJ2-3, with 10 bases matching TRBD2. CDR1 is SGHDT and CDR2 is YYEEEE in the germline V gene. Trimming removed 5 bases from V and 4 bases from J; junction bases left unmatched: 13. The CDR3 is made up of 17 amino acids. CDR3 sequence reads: CASSTLAGATIPDTQYF. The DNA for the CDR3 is TGTGCCAGCAGTACCCTAGCGGGGGCTACGATCCCAGATACGCAGTATTTT.

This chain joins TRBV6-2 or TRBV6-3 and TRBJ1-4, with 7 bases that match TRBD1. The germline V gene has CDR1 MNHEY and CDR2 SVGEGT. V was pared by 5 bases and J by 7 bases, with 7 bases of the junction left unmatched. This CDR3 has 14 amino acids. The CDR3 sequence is CASSTTGWIEKLFF. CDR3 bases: TGTGCCAGCAGTACGACAGGGTGGATTGAAAAACTGTTTTTT.

CDR3 amino acids: CASSIGFNEQFF. The CDR3 DNA reads as TGTGCCAGTAGTATTGGGTTCAATGAGCAGTTCTTC. The chain links TRBV19 to TRBJ2-1, with no clear D. Trimming left V 3 bases short and J 6 bases short, with 6 bases between. Per the germline V gene, CDR1 is LNHDA and CDR2 is SQIVND (reference sequence). The CDR3 consists of 12 residues.